The rows below give T cell receptor beta chains drawn from one sample of a study of human T cells and chemical hapten exposure. One entry per CDR3 protein results from TCRdb running MiXCR on the RACE reads. Of 130,000 or so distinct CDR3 sequences detected, 10% to 12% appear once; the ten largest clones hold 2% to 2.5%. The material was whole blood, obtained in connection with sensitization to the hapten diphenylcyclopropenone (DPC). The receptors were gathered from a woman between 50 and 59 years old with alopecia areata. Some clones in this sample may be carry-over from other donors' samples. Each CDR3 is given with its conserved first and last residue. A D gene is named only where the DNA matches it firmly. For some rows the clone size is stated as once, few or many, or as a class when expanded; others skip it.

V gene: TRBV12-3/TRBV12-4; clone size: .; J gene: TRBJ1-1; D gene: .; CDR3 protein: CASSQQGPGAFF; CDR3 DNA: TGTGCCAGCAGTCAACAGGGCCCCGGAGCTTTCTTT
V gene: TRBV7-6; clone size: few; J gene: TRBJ2-7; D gene: TRBD2; CDR3 protein: CASSLKSTAGASYEQYF; CDR3 DNA: TGTGCCAGCAGCTTAAAAAGTACAGCGGGGGCCTCCTACGAGCAGTACTTC
V gene: TRBV3-1; clone size: few; J gene: TRBJ2-1; D gene: .; CDR3 protein: CASSQDRLYNEQFF; CDR3 DNA: TGTGCCAGCAGCCAAGATCGACTATACAATGAGCAGTTCTTC
V gene: TRBV12-3/TRBV12-4; clone size: .; J gene: TRBJ2-2; D gene: .; CDR3 protein: CASSRAGELFF; CDR3 DNA: TGTGCCAGCAGCAGGGCCGGGGAGCTGTTTTTT
V gene: TRBV7-8; clone size: many; J gene: TRBJ2-1; D gene: .; CDR3 protein: CASSSYYNEQFF; CDR3 DNA: TGTGCCAGCAGCTCGTATTACAATGAGCAGTTCTTC
V gene: TRBV7-9; clone size: .; J gene: TRBJ2-2; D gene: .; CDR3 protein: CASSCGGTGELFF; CDR3 DNA: TGTGCCAGCAGCTGTGGAGGGACCGGGGAGCTGTTTTTT
V gene: TRBV5-1; clone size: .; J gene: TRBJ1-1; D gene: .; CDR3 protein: CASSLGGGVTEAFF; CDR3 DNA: TGCGCCAGCAGCTTGGGCGGGGGGGTCACTGAAGCTTTCTTT
V gene: TRBV12-3/TRBV12-4; clone size: .; J gene: TRBJ1-5; D gene: .; CDR3 protein: CASRRGGPSSQPQHF; CDR3 DNA: TGTGCCAGCAGGAGGGGGGGCCCAAGCAGTCAGCCCCAGCATTTT
V gene: TRBV15; clone size: .; J gene: TRBJ2-7; D gene: .; CDR3 protein: CATSPPGGAVPYEQYF; CDR3 DNA: TGTGCCACCAGCCCCCCTGGGGGAGCGGTTCCCTACGAGCAGTACTTC
V gene: TRBV7-9; clone size: few; J gene: TRBJ2-3; D gene: .; CDR3 protein: CASMGAETTDTQYF; CDR3 DNA: TGTGCCAGCATGGGGGCCGAGACCACAGATACGCAGTATTTT
V gene: TRBV6-2/TRBV6-3; clone size: .; J gene: TRBJ2-5; D gene: TRBD1; CDR3 protein: CASSSGTGGEETQYF; CDR3 DNA: TGTGCCAGCAGTTCCGGGACAGGGGGCGAAGAGACCCAGTACTTC
V gene: TRBV6-5; clone size: many; J gene: TRBJ2-7; D gene: .; CDR3 protein: CASSPGRPDEQYF; CDR3 DNA: TGTGCCAGCAGCCCAGGAAGACCCGACGAGCAGTACTTC
V gene: TRBV29-1; clone size: many; J gene: TRBJ2-3; D gene: TRBD2; CDR3 protein: CSAQAGGLDTQYF; CDR3 DNA: TGCAGCGCTCAAGCGGGAGGGTTGGATACGCAGTATTTT
V gene: TRBV6-5; clone size: many; J gene: TRBJ2-7; D gene: .; CDR3 protein: CASSSVRNEQYF; CDR3 DNA: TGTGCCAGCAGTTCCGTAAGGAACGAGCAGTACTTC
V gene: TRBV13; clone size: few; J gene: TRBJ2-6; D gene: .; CDR3 protein: CASSIRASGANVLTF; CDR3 DNA: TGTGCCAGCTCAATAAGGGCCTCAGGGGCCAACGTCCTGACTTTC
V gene: TRBV12-3/TRBV12-4; clone size: .; J gene: TRBJ2-7; D gene: .; CDR3 protein: CASSLGPPHQQYF; CDR3 DNA: TGTGCCAGCAGTCTCGGCCCACCTCATCAGCAGTACTTC
V gene: TRBV6-5; clone size: .; J gene: TRBJ2-3; D gene: TRBD2; CDR3 protein: CASSYTEAGTTDTQYF; CDR3 DNA: TGTGCCAGCAGTTACACAGAAGCGGGAACGACAGATACGCAGTATTTT
V gene: TRBV7-9; clone size: many; J gene: TRBJ2-1; D gene: .; CDR3 protein: CASSLARQEGAPYYNEQFF; CDR3 DNA: TGTGCCAGCAGCTTAGCGCGACAAGAGGGAGCGCCTTACTACAATGAGCAGTTCTTC
V gene: TRBV10-2; clone size: few; J gene: TRBJ1-1; D gene: TRBD1; CDR3 protein: CASSELQGDTEAFF; CDR3 DNA: TGCGCCAGCAGTGAGTTACAGGGGGACACTGAAGCTTTCTTT
V gene: TRBV15; clone size: few; J gene: TRBJ2-3; D gene: .; CDR3 protein: CATSSGTAYTDTQYF; CDR3 DNA: TGTGCCACCAGCAGTGGGACGGCATACACAGATACGCAGTATTTT
V gene: TRBV5-1; clone size: few; J gene: TRBJ2-3; D gene: TRBD2; CDR3 protein: CASSLMGLASTDTQYF; CDR3 DNA: TGCGCCAGCAGCCTGATGGGACTAGCGAGCACAGATACGCAGTATTTT
V gene: TRBV7-2; clone size: .; J gene: TRBJ2-1; D gene: .; CDR3 protein: CASSLVPGPYRDNEQFF; CDR3 DNA: TGTGCCAGCAGCTTAGTTCCGGGGCCTTATCGGGACAATGAGCAGTTCTTC
V gene: TRBV29-1; clone size: .; J gene: TRBJ1-1; D gene: .; CDR3 protein: CSGTANTEAFF; CDR3 DNA: TGCAGCGGGACGGCGAACACTGAAGCTTTCTTT
V gene: TRBV20-1; clone size: few; J gene: TRBJ2-7; D gene: .; CDR3 protein: CSAQGEGLGGTHEQYF; CDR3 DNA: TGCAGTGCCCAGGGAGAGGGGTTGGGCGGTACCCACGAGCAGTACTTC
V gene: TRBV28; clone size: .; J gene: TRBJ2-6; D gene: .; CDR3 protein: CASSLQGAPNVLTF; CDR3 DNA: TGTGCCAGCAGTCTACAGGGTGCCCCCAACGTCCTGACTTTC
V gene: TRBV29-1; clone size: few; J gene: TRBJ1-5; D gene: .; CDR3 protein: CSALTGISNQPQHF; CDR3 DNA: TGCAGCGCCCTTACGGGGATTAGCAATCAGCCCCAGCATTTT
V gene: TRBV28; clone size: many; J gene: TRBJ2-5; D gene: TRBD2; CDR3 protein: CASSLQTSGGTQYF; CDR3 DNA: TGTGCCAGCAGTTTACAGACTAGCGGGGGGACCCAGTACTTC
V gene: TRBV20-1; clone size: few; J gene: TRBJ1-4; D gene: .; CDR3 protein: CSAAAVLNEKLFF; CDR3 DNA: TGCAGTGCTGCGGCAGTCCTTAATGAAAAACTGTTTTTT
V gene: TRBV18; clone size: many; J gene: TRBJ2-7; D gene: TRBD1; CDR3 protein: CASSPGTGVREQYF; CDR3 DNA: TGTGCCAGCTCACCCGGGACAGGGGTGCGGGAGCAGTACTTC
V gene: TRBV5-4; clone size: many; J gene: TRBJ1-6; D gene: .; CDR3 protein: CATRQEHNSPLHF; CDR3 DNA: TGTGCCACAAGACAGGAACATAATTCACCCCTCCACTTT
V gene: TRBV4-2; clone size: many; J gene: TRBJ2-7; D gene: TRBD2; CDR3 protein: CASSQVPAGGYEQYF; CDR3 DNA: TGTGCCAGCAGCCAAGTACCAGCGGGAGGGTACGAGCAGTACTTC
V gene: TRBV4-3; clone size: few; J gene: TRBJ2-6; D gene: .; CDR3 protein: CASSQDRGLTSGANVLTF; CDR3 DNA: TGCGCCAGCAGCCAAGATCGGGGTTTGACTTCTGGGGCCAACGTCCTGACTTTC
V gene: TRBV7-6; clone size: many; J gene: TRBJ2-6; D gene: .; CDR3 protein: CASSLSISGANVLTF; CDR3 DNA: TGTGCCAGCAGCTTATCGATCTCTGGGGCCAACGTCCTGACTTTC
V gene: TRBV27; clone size: few; J gene: TRBJ2-3; D gene: .; CDR3 protein: CASSPGRTDTQYF; CDR3 DNA: TGTGCCAGCAGTCCCGGGCGCACAGATACGCAGTATTTT
V gene: TRBV12-3/TRBV12-4; clone size: few; J gene: TRBJ2-1; D gene: .; CDR3 protein: CASRPLGEQFF; CDR3 DNA: TGTGCCAGCAGACCTCTAGGTGAGCAGTTCTTC
V gene: TRBV6-5; clone size: .; J gene: TRBJ1-4; D gene: .; CDR3 protein: CASSRTDYEKLFF; CDR3 DNA: TGTGCCAGCAGCCGGACGGACTATGAAAAACTGTTTTTT
V gene: TRBV7-6; clone size: many; J gene: TRBJ1-3; D gene: .; CDR3 protein: CASSSASYSGNTIYF; CDR3 DNA: TGTGCCAGCAGCTCAGCGTCTTACTCTGGAAACACCATATATTTT
V gene: TRBV27; clone size: many; J gene: TRBJ1-2; D gene: .; CDR3 protein: CASSPAERIANYGYTF; CDR3 DNA: TGTGCCAGCAGTCCGGCCGAGAGGATAGCTAACTATGGCTACACCTTC
V gene: TRBV5-1; clone size: .; J gene: TRBJ1-5; D gene: .; CDR3 protein: CASSLSGKSNQPQHF; CDR3 DNA: TGCGCCAGCAGCTTGAGCGGAAAGAGCAATCAGCCCCAGCATTTT
V gene: TRBV6-5; clone size: .; J gene: TRBJ2-2; D gene: TRBD1; CDR3 protein: CASSYQDRGTGELFF; CDR3 DNA: TGTGCCAGCAGTTACCAGGACAGGGGTACCGGGGAGCTGTTTTTT
V gene: TRBV28; clone size: few; J gene: TRBJ1-1; D gene: .; CDR3 protein: CASSLLGGNTEAFF; CDR3 DNA: TGTGCCAGCAGTTTATTAGGAGGGAACACTGAAGCTTTCTTT
V gene: TRBV27; clone size: few; J gene: TRBJ2-4; D gene: TRBD2; CDR3 protein: CASSVVGRTKNIQYF; CDR3 DNA: TGTGCCAGCAGTGTAGTCGGGAGGACCAAAAACATTCAGTACTTC
V gene: TRBV28; clone size: many; J gene: TRBJ2-1; D gene: .; CDR3 protein: CASNGLREQFF; CDR3 DNA: TGTGCCAGCAACGGGTTGCGCGAGCAGTTCTTC
V gene: TRBV6-2/TRBV6-3; clone size: .; J gene: TRBJ1-1; D gene: .; CDR3 protein: CASRTSWDATAFF; CDR3 DNA: TGTGCCAGCAGGACCAGCTGGGACGCGACAGCTTTCTTT
V gene: TRBV12-3/TRBV12-4; clone size: few; J gene: TRBJ1-6; D gene: .; CDR3 protein: CASSQTVDSPLHF; CDR3 DNA: TGTGCCAGCAGTCAGACAGTAGATTCACCCCTCCACTTT
V gene: TRBV15; clone size: many; J gene: TRBJ2-3; D gene: .; CDR3 protein: CATSRDRTPLTDTQYF; CDR3 DNA: TGTGCCACCAGCAGAGATCGGACACCTTTGACAGATACGCAGTATTTT
V gene: TRBV11-2; clone size: .; J gene: TRBJ1-2; D gene: .; CDR3 protein: CASSPGGWYGYTF; CDR3 DNA: TGTGCCAGCAGCCCGGGAGGCTGGTATGGCTACACCTTC
V gene: TRBV14; clone size: .; J gene: TRBJ1-1; D gene: .; CDR3 protein: CASGNLRAEAFF; CDR3 DNA: TGTGCCAGTGGGAACTTGAGGGCTGAAGCTTTCTTT
V gene: TRBV7-9; clone size: .; J gene: TRBJ2-1; D gene: TRBD2; CDR3 protein: CASSPLAGGLYNEQFF; CDR3 DNA: TGTGCCAGCAGCCCCCTAGCGGGAGGACTCTACAATGAGCAGTTCTTC
V gene: TRBV6-2/TRBV6-3; clone size: .; J gene: TRBJ2-7; D gene: TRBD1; CDR3 protein: CASSYSPGLRTGPGQYF; CDR3 DNA: TGTGCCAGCAGTTACTCGCCGGGCCTTCGGACAGGACCGGGGCAGTACTTC
V gene: TRBV7-2; clone size: .; J gene: TRBJ2-1; D gene: .; CDR3 protein: CASSSQFNEQFF; CDR3 DNA: TGTGCCAGCAGCTCCCAATTCAATGAGCAGTTCTTC
V gene: TRBV7-2; clone size: once; J gene: TRBJ2-3; D gene: .; CDR3 protein: CASSFAIGVSLSTDTQYF; CDR3 DNA: TGTGCCAGCAGCTTCGCTATAGGCGTGAGCCTTAGCACTGATACGCAGTATTTT
V gene: TRBV10-3; clone size: .; J gene: TRBJ2-1; D gene: .; CDR3 protein: CAISERQASYNEQFF; CDR3 DNA: TGTGCCATCAGTGAACGACAGGCGAGCTACAATGAGCAGTTCTTC
V gene: TRBV29-1; clone size: many; J gene: TRBJ2-1; D gene: TRBD2; CDR3 protein: CSVEVLGLAGGKNEQFF; CDR3 DNA: TGCAGCGTTGAAGTCCTGGGACTAGCGGGAGGTAAAAATGAGCAGTTCTTC
V gene: TRBV12-3/TRBV12-4; clone size: .; J gene: TRBJ1-6; D gene: .; CDR3 protein: CASRGGGNSPLHF; CDR3 DNA: TGTGCCAGCAGGGGAGGGGGTAATTCACCCCTCCACTTT
V gene: TRBV20-1; clone size: few; J gene: TRBJ1-1; D gene: .; CDR3 protein: CSASPTGNTEAFF; CDR3 DNA: TGCAGTGCTAGCCCGACGGGAAACACTGAAGCTTTCTTT
V gene: TRBV28; clone size: .; J gene: TRBJ2-3; D gene: .; CDR3 protein: CASSSPQGSTDTQYF; CDR3 DNA: TGTGCCAGCAGCTCCCCACAGGGATCCACAGATACGCAGTATTTT
V gene: TRBV6-2/TRBV6-3; clone size: few; J gene: TRBJ2-3; D gene: .; CDR3 protein: CASSTLTDTQYF; CDR3 DNA: TGTGCCAGCAGTACCCTCACAGATACGCAGTATTTT
V gene: TRBV2; clone size: few; J gene: TRBJ2-7; D gene: .; CDR3 protein: CASSAGPGILWQYF; CDR3 DNA: TGTGCCAGCAGTGCTGGACCGGGGATTCTATGGCAGTACTTC